This is a list of T cell receptor beta chains from one sample in a study of early T cells in non-severe SARS-CoV-2 infection. TCRdb reprocessed the 5' RACE reads with MiXCR, giving one entry per CDR3 protein. The data contain around 72,000 distinct CDR3 sequences, around 10% of them singletons. The sequences come from whole blood, collected at baseline. The origin of the receptors is an adult who was a healthcare worker with PCR-confirmed SARS-CoV-2 infection or an uninfected control (not recorded which). CDR3s include the opening cysteine and the closing phenylalanine or tryptophan. D genes are given only for firm matches. Expanded clones get a size class; other rows say once, few or many, or leave the size out.

clone_size j_call d_call v_call cdr3_aa cdr3_nt
few TRBJ1-2 . TRBV20-1 CSASDGRPLHYTF TGCAGTGCTAGTGATGGGAGACCCCTTCACTACACCTTC
many TRBJ2-5 TRBD1 TRBV30 CAWSVDRREETQYF TGTGCCTGGAGTGTGGACAGGCGTGAAGAGACCCAGTACTTC
few TRBJ1-5 TRBD1 TRBV2 CASSPRQGSHQPQHF TGTGCCAGCAGTCCGCGACAGGGAAGCCATCAGCCCCAGCATTTT
. TRBJ2-7 . TRBV6-2/TRBV6-3 CASNHNRVWYF TGTGCCAGCAACCACAACAGGGTATGGTACTTC
few TRBJ1-1 . TRBV11-3 CASSLDISSEAFF TGTGCCAGCAGCTTAGATATTTCCTCAGAAGCTTTCTTT
. TRBJ2-3 . TRBV5-1 CASRLDYGDTQYF TGCGCCAGCAGACTCGACTACGGGGATACGCAGTATTTT
few TRBJ1-6 . TRBV9 CASSVEGQESPLHF TGTGCCAGCAGCGTAGAGGGACAAGAGTCGCCCCTCCACTTT
few TRBJ2-1 TRBD2 TRBV12-3/TRBV12-4 CASSSIPGLGSDEQFF TGTGCCAGCAGTTCCATTCCGGGACTAGGTTCTGATGAGCAGTTCTTC
many TRBJ1-1 . TRBV4-1 CASSIRENTEAFF TGCGCCAGCAGCATCCGGGAAAACACTGAAGCTTTCTTT
many TRBJ2-4 . TRBV10-2 CASSERGLGNIQYF TGCGCCAGCAGTGAAAGGGGCTTAGGGAACATTCAGTACTTC
few TRBJ2-6 . TRBV5-1 CASSHAKASSGANVLTF TGCGCCAGCAGCCACGCGAAGGCGAGCTCTGGGGCCAACGTCCTGACTTTC
many TRBJ2-1 . TRBV5-4 CASSVGQLIYNEQFF TGTGCCAGCAGCGTAGGACAGCTTATCTACAATGAGCAGTTCTTC
few TRBJ2-7 . TRBV6-5 CASSYSRIHEQYF TGTGCCAGCAGTTACTCGCGAATCCACGAGCAGTACTTC
. TRBJ1-1 . TRBV6-2/TRBV6-3 CTSSYSADNTEAFF TGTACCAGCAGTTACTCGGCAGATAACACTGAAGCTTTCTTT
few TRBJ2-4 . TRBV30 CAYLGVAKNIQYF TGTGCCTACCTAGGAGTAGCCAAAAACATTCAGTACTTC
. TRBJ1-5 . TRBV7-2 CASSSPPQPQHF TGTGCCAGCAGCTCCCCGCCTCAGCCCCAGCATTTT
few TRBJ1-1 . TRBV9 CASSMGGTEAFF TGTGCCAGCAGCATGGGGGGCACTGAAGCTTTCTTT
few TRBJ1-2 . TRBV20-1 CSARDLNRVLVANYGYTF TGCAGTGCTAGAGATCTGAACAGGGTGCTGGTCGCTAACTATGGCTACACCTTC
. TRBJ2-2 . TRBV7-6 CASSFPGADTGELFF TGTGCCAGCAGCTTTCCTGGGGCGGACACCGGGGAGCTGTTTTTT
. TRBJ2-1 TRBD2 TRBV4-3 CASSQAPTGLAHNEQFF TGCGCCAGCAGCCAAGCCCCTACAGGACTAGCCCACAATGAGCAGTTCTTC
. TRBJ2-4 . TRBV7-2 CASSLSLLDQNF TGTGCCAGCAGCTTATCGTTGCTTGATCAAAACTTC
. TRBJ1-6 . TRBV6-2/TRBV6-3 CASSPLIGDSPLHF TGTGCCAGCAGCCCCCTAATCGGGGATTCACCCCTCCACTTT
. TRBJ2-2 . TRBV7-6 CASSLNRVDTGELFF TGTGCCAGCAGCTTAAACAGGGTGGACACCGGGGAGCTGTTTTTT
. TRBJ2-1 . TRBV6-2/TRBV6-3 CASSEDTRPPRDEQFF TGTGCCAGCAGTGAGGACACAAGGCCCCCTAGGGATGAGCAGTTCTTC
. TRBJ2-3 . TRBV4-3 CASSQDLGYSTDTQYF TGCGCCAGCAGCCAAGACTTGGGATACTCCACAGATACGCAGTATTTT
. TRBJ2-3 . TRBV11-2 CASSLVVSGNTQYF TGTGCCAGCAGCTTAGTGGTTTCGGGGAATACGCAGTATTTT
. TRBJ1-5 . TRBV6-2/TRBV6-3 CASSYERGPNQPQHF TGTGCCAGCAGTTATGAGCGGGGGCCCAATCAGCCCCAGCATTTT
many TRBJ2-7 . TRBV5-1 CASSPSPGPRYEQYF TGCGCCAGCAGCCCCTCTCCGGGGCCACGATACGAGCAGTACTTC
few TRBJ2-3 TRBD2 TRBV10-3 CAIGRTSGGPTDTQYF TGTGCCATCGGAAGGACTAGCGGGGGCCCCACAGATACGCAGTATTTT
few TRBJ2-7 TRBD1 TRBV30 CAWNPDRGSSYEQYF TGTGCCTGGAACCCGGACAGGGGGAGTTCCTACGAGCAGTACTTC
. TRBJ1-1 TRBD1 TRBV2 CASSTRQGLNTEAFF TGTGCCAGCAGTACCCGACAGGGTTTGAACACTGAAGCTTTCTTT
. TRBJ1-2 TRBD1 TRBV7-3 CASSSGQGSGYTF TGTGCCAGCAGCTCCGGACAGGGTTCGGGCTACACCTTC
once TRBJ2-2 . TRBV11-2 CASSAARAGELFF TGTGCCAGCAGCGCGGCCAGAGCGGGGGAGCTGTTTTTT
. TRBJ1-6 . TRBV29-1 CSVGDRFDSPLHF TGCAGCGTTGGAGACAGGTTTGATTCACCCCTCCACTTT
. TRBJ2-7 . TRBV19 CASSRGGGAPTGQYF TGTGCCAGTAGTAGAGGTGGTGGGGCCCCTACGGGGCAGTACTTC
many TRBJ2-5 . TRBV2 CASRREGGTQYF TGTGCCAGCCGAAGAGAGGGAGGGACCCAGTACTTC
few TRBJ2-3 . TRBV6-5 CASGLDTQYF TGTGCCAGCGGACTCGATACGCAGTATTTT
few TRBJ1-1 . TRBV5-1 CASSLVGRGQNTEAFF TGCGCCAGCAGCTTGGTAGGGCGAGGCCAGAACACTGAAGCTTTCTTT
many TRBJ2-1 TRBD1 TRBV20-1 CSATRTGTGTNEQFF TGCAGTGCTACTCGTACCGGGACAGGTACTAATGAGCAGTTCTTC
few TRBJ2-7 TRBD1 TRBV5-6 CASSSGTGVPWEQYF TGTGCCAGCAGCTCTGGGACAGGGGTTCCTTGGGAGCAGTACTTC
few TRBJ1-2 TRBD1 TRBV6-5 CASSSPGQGANSYGYTF TGTGCCAGCAGTTCGCCGGGACAGGGGGCTAATAGCTATGGCTACACCTTC
many TRBJ2-6 . TRBV29-1 CSVEMGFSGANVLTF TGCAGCGTTGAAATGGGCTTCTCTGGGGCCAACGTCCTGACTTTC
many TRBJ1-1 . TRBV28 CASSPHGSIEAFF TGTGCCAGCAGCCCCCACGGGTCCATCGAAGCTTTCTTT
. TRBJ2-7 TRBD2 TRBV10-3 CAISELGTSREQYF TGTGCCATCAGTGAGTTAGGGACTAGCAGAGAGCAGTACTTC
. TRBJ1-1 . TRBV2 CASSDLGTEAFF TGTGCCAGCAGTGATCTGGGCACTGAAGCTTTCTTT
many TRBJ1-4 TRBD1 TRBV10-3 CAISENRDSEKLFF TGTGCCATCAGTGAAAACCGGGACAGTGAAAAACTGTTTTTT
few TRBJ2-7 TRBD1 TRBV29-1 CSVQGTGVSEQYF TGCAGCGTCCAGGGGACAGGGGTATCCGAGCAGTACTTC
few TRBJ2-1 . TRBV5-1 CASSLSFSSGYEQFF TGCGCCAGCAGCTTGTCCTTTTCGTCGGGCTATGAGCAGTTCTTC
. TRBJ2-7 TRBD1 TRBV11-2 CASSSPWDRDPYEQYF TGTGCCAGCAGCTCCCCATGGGACAGGGACCCCTACGAGCAGTACTTC
many TRBJ2-7 TRBD1 TRBV30 CAWSNRGNEQYF TGTGCCTGGAGTAACAGGGGGAATGAGCAGTACTTC
few TRBJ2-3 . TRBV5-1 CASSMRGIPTDTQYF TGCGCCAGCAGCATGAGGGGAATCCCCACAGATACGCAGTATTTT
few TRBJ2-7 TRBD1 TRBV20-1 CSAISGTDSYEQYF TGCAGTGCTATCTCCGGGACAGACTCCTACGAGCAGTACTTC
. TRBJ2-5 . TRBV4-3 CASSQAEGGGETQYF TGCGCCAGCAGCCAAGCTGAGGGGGGTGGAGAGACCCAGTACTTC
few TRBJ2-4 TRBD1 TRBV20-1 CSARDHRTGVGRAKNIQYF TGCAGTGCTAGAGATCACAGGACAGGGGTAGGGAGGGCCAAAAACATTCAGTACTTC
few TRBJ2-1 . TRBV7-3 CASSLDLPFDNEQFF TGTGCCAGCAGCTTGGACCTTCCTTTTGACAATGAGCAGTTCTTC
few TRBJ2-3 . TRBV7-9 CASSIVQGLTDTQYF TGTGCCAGCAGCATCGTTCAGGGACTCACAGATACGCAGTATTTT
many TRBJ1-1 . TRBV3-1 CASSQGLLGEAFF TGTGCCAGCAGCCAAGGTCTTTTGGGTGAAGCTTTCTTT